These 25 T cell receptor beta chains originate from one sample sequenced in a study of blood T cell repertoires in COVID-19. Only in-frame clones appear in the TCRdb table, and some are missing; sequencing was by immunoSEQ multiplex PCR. The sample shows approximately 200,000 clones, around nine tenths of them seen only once. The specimen was peripheral blood. Receptor source: a man between 60 and 70 years old who had recovered from COVID-19.

The chain uses TRBV9 and TRBJ1-1; 10 nucleotides agree with TRBD1. The CDR3 is made up of 14 amino acids. Germline lookup yields CDR1 SGDLS and CDR2 YYNGEE. The ends lost 4 bases at V and 5 bases at J; junction bases unmatched: 5. The CDR3 loop is CASSPTGGETEAFF. The CDR3 DNA follows: TGTGCCAGCAGCCCGACAGGGGGCGAAACTGAAGCTTTCTTT. The full variable domain, with the rest looked up from reference TRBV9 and TRBJ1-1, is DSGVTQTPKHLITATGQRVTLRCSPRSGDLSVYWYQQSLDQGLQFLIQYYNGEERAKGNILERFSAQQFPDLHSELNLSSLELGDSALYFCASSPTGGETEAFFGQGTRLTVV.

V gene TRBV25-1 combines with J gene TRBJ1-1; 7 nucleotides agree with TRBD1. Per germline, CDR1 MGHDK and CDR2 SYGVNS. With 4 bases clipped from V and 5 bases from J, the junction kept 4 bases outside the gene matches. This CDR3 is 13 amino acids long. The CDR3 is CASSGYRGTEAFF. The DNA of the CDR3 is TGTGCCAGCAGTGGGTACAGGGGTACTGAAGCTTTCTTT. Complete variable domain (other parts from reference TRBV25-1 and TRBJ1-1): EADIYQTPRYLVIGTGKKITLECSQTMGHDKMYWYQQDPGMELHLIHYSYGVNSTEKGDLSSESTVSRIRTEHFPLTLESARPSHTSQYLCASSGYRGTEAFFGQGTRLTVV.

This chain links TRBV3-1 (or the pseudogene TRBV3-2) with TRBJ2-7; TRBD2 matches at 10 bases. CDR1 is LGHDT and CDR2 is YNNKEL in the germline V gene (reference sequence). This CDR3 region has 16 residues. V dropped 1 base and J dropped 6; count of bases not matched to a gene: 9. CDR3 nucleotide sequence: TGTGCCAGCAGCCAAGGACTAGCGGGCTCAAACTCCGAGCAGTACTTC. Its protein product is CASSQGLAGSNSEQYF.

The chain has TRBV27 and TRBJ2-7, with TRBD2 as a possible D gene (6 bases). The CDR3 contains 15 residues. Trimming took 6 bases from V and 3 from J, leaving 18 bases between them. Germline CDR1 is MNHEY and CDR2 is SMNVEV (reference sequence). The CDR3 spells CASRVVGGRFYEQYF. The CDR3 DNA is TGTGCCAGCAGAGTGGTGGGGGGTAGGTTCTACGAGCAGTACTTC.

This chain joins TRBV21-1 and TRBJ2-7; TRBD1 was called by the table and not checked on the DNA. TRBV21-1 is classified as a pseudogene. CDR3 size: 14 residues. The CDR3 DNA is TGTGCCAGCAGCAAAGGGGCCAGGGGATCCGAGCAGTACTTC. This codes for CASSKGARGSEQYF.

A single count supports this clone. At the DNA level, this CDR3 is encoded by other sequences in the same sample as well. This chain joins TRBV9 and TRBJ2-1; perhaps TRBD2 as D (6 bases). Trimming took off 1 base at V and 0 bases at J, with 8 bases between the two ends. The CDR3 sequence is 15 residues long. Germline CDR1 is SGDLS and CDR2 is YYNGEE. The CDR3 protein is CASSVLADSYNEQFF. Here the CDR3 DNA reads TGTGCCAGCAGCGTATTAGCGGACTCCTACAATGAGCAGTTCTTC.

The genes are TRBV29-1 and TRBJ2-2; TRBD1 is a possible D gene (5 bases). Looked up from germline, CDR1 is SQVTM and CDR2 is ANQGSEA. The CDR3 sequence is 12 residues long. V dropped 2 bases and J dropped 7 bases, with 8 bases sitting between them. The CDR3 region is CSVERGGGELFF. CDR3 DNA: TGCAGCGTTGAAAGGGGCGGCGGGGAGCTGTTTTTT.

V is TRBV9 and J is TRBJ1-1; D gene uncertain. Germline-derived CDR1 and CDR2 are SGDLS and YYNGEE. The CDR3 is made up of 15 amino acids. The V end lost 4 bases, the J end lost 0 bases, and 13 bases lay between the germline ends. The CDR3 coding sequence is TGTGCCAGCAGCCGAGGTGCCGGATTGAACACTGAAGCTTTCTTT. Protein sequence: CASSRGAGLNTEAFF.

The CDR3 here is CASSEVSVNTEAFF. The CDR3 region has the DNA TGTGCCAGCAGTGAAGTTTCTGTTAACACTGAAGCTTTCTTT. The chain carries TRBV2 and TRBJ1-1, with unresolved D. The CDR3 contains 14 residues. CDR1 and CDR2 from the germline V gene are SNHLY and FYNNEI. Trimming left V 1 base short and J 2 bases short, with 8 bases between.

This clone was seen a single time. The CDR3 coding sequence is TGTGCCAGCAGTCTCCCCCAGGAGCGGCCCGATTACAGCTTCTTC. Encoded protein: CASSLPQERPDYSFF. This chain links TRBV7-9 with TRBJ2-1; possible D gene TRBD2, 5 bases. Germline CDR1 is SEHNR and CDR2 is FQNEAQ (reference sequence). The V end lost 6 bases, the J end lost 16 bases, and 28 bases lay between the germline ends. The CDR3 consists of 15 residues.

The V call is TRBV4-3, the J call TRBJ1-2, with TRBD1 as a possible D gene (6 bases). The germline V gene has CDR1 LGHNA and CDR2 YSLEER. V lost 1 base and J 2 bases, leaving 8 bases between the germline ends. CDR3 length equals 14 residues. The CDR3 DNA is TGCGCCAGCAGCCAAGTCACAGGGAACTATGGCTACACCTTC. Its translation is CASSQVTGNYGYTF.

The rearrangement joins TRBV30 to TRBJ2-7, with 8 bases lining up with TRBD2. The CDR3 sequence is 15 residues long. V shed 3 bases, J shed 0 bases, and the junction held 7 bases outside the gene matches. Germline V gives CDR1 GTSNPN, CDR2 SVGIG (reference sequence). For the CDR3, the DNA is TGTGCCTGGAGCACCGGCGGGACTAGCTCCTACGAGCAGTACTTC. It is translated as CAWSTGGTSSYEQYF. Combining the CDR3 with reference TRBV30 and TRBJ2-7 gives the whole variable domain SQTIHQWPATLVQPVGSPLSLECTVEGTSNPNLYWYRQAAGRGLQLLFYSVGIGQISSEVPQNLSASRPQDRQFILSSKKLLLSDSGFYLCAWSTGGTSSYEQYFGPGTRLTVT.

This clone has a single count. The CDR3 DNA reads as TGTGCCAGTAGTTCGAAACGTTCCAGGCAGTTCTTC. Translating gives CASSSKRSRQFF. V and J are TRBV19 and TRBJ2-1, with D uncertain. This CDR3 is 12 amino acids long. CDR1 and CDR2 (germline): LNHDA, SQIVND (reference sequence). V was cut by 5 bases and J by 12 bases, with 14 bases left in between. Full variable domain (rest looked up from reference TRBV19 and TRBJ2-1): DGGITQSPKYLFRKEGQNVTLSCEQNLNHDAMYWYRQDPGQGLRLIYYSQIVNDFQKGDIAEGYSVSREKKESFPLTVTSAQKNPTAFYLCASSSKRSRQFFGPGTRLTVL.

The chain combines TRBV7-2 with TRBJ1-1; D perhaps matches TRBD1 (6 bases). The CDR3 runs to 13 residues. V lost 5 bases to trimming and J lost 4 bases, with 11 bases between them. CDR1 is SGHTA and CDR2 is FQGNSA in the germline V gene. The chain's CDR3 is CASSVQGFTEAFF. The CDR3 DNA reads TGTGCCAGCAGCGTACAGGGTTTCACTGAAGCTTTCTTT.

CDR3: CASSRRGTGGANVLTF. CDR3 nucleotide sequence: TGTGCCAGCAGTCGGAGAGGTACTGGCGGGGCCAACGTCCTGACTTTC. This rearrangement joins TRBV2 to TRBJ2-6, with D hard to call. This CDR3 is built from 16 residues. V lost 5 bases to trimming and J lost 4 bases, with 15 bases between them. Per germline, CDR1 SNHLY and CDR2 FYNNEI.

This chain connects TRBV28 to TRBJ1-2, with TRBD1 matching 7 bases. The trim removed 3 bases at V and 8 bases at J, leaving 9 bases unmatched. The CDR3 is made up of 14 amino acids. Germline values: CDR1 MDHEN, CDR2 SYDVKM. Written as DNA, the CDR3 is TGTGCCAGCAGTTTCTATCAGGGGGTCGAGGGCTACACCTTC. This sequence encodes CASSFYQGVEGYTF.

V gene TRBV30 combines with J gene TRBJ2-7, with 8 bases fitting TRBD1. The V gene end was trimmed by 0 bases and the J gene end by 4 bases; junction bases not matched to a gene: 11. CDR1 and CDR2 (germline): GTSNPN, SVGIG (reference sequence). CDR3 length equals 16 residues. For the CDR3, the DNA is TGTGCCTGGAGTGTACGGTTGGGGACAGGAAGTTACGAGCAGTACTTC. Protein product: CAWSVRLGTGSYEQYF.

The chain combines TRBV4-2 with TRBJ1-2, with 8 bases that match TRBD1. Germline CDR1 is LGHNA and CDR2 is YNFKEQ. V shed 0 bases and J 6 bases; nucleotides not matched to a gene: 6. The length of the CDR3 is 15 residues. The CDR3 sequence is CASSQEGQGADGYTF. The CDR3 bases are TGTGCCAGCAGCCAAGAAGGCCAGGGGGCTGATGGCTACACCTTC.

The chain combines TRBV7-6 with TRBJ1-6, with D hard to call. The germline V gene has CDR1 SGHVS and CDR2 FNYEAQ. This CDR3 comprises 13 residues. V gave up 4 bases and J gave up 6 bases, with 7 bases separating them. The CDR3 DNA is TGTGCCAGCAGCTCTACCCTTAATTCACCCCTCCACTTT. Protein: CASSSTLNSPLHF.

The rearrangement links TRBV7-2 to TRBJ1-2; 12 bases are a match to TRBD1. CDR1 and CDR2 from the germline V gene are SGHTA and FQGNSA. V shed 7 bases, J shed 4 bases, and the junction held 4 bases outside the gene matches. This CDR3 is built from 14 residues. CDR3 sequence (DNA): TGTGCCAGCAACCCGGGACAGGGGGCCTATGGCTACACCTTC. Translating it yields CASNPGQGAYGYTF.

This clone was observed a handful of times. The chain recombines TRBV6-5 with TRBJ1-1; tentatively, D is TRBD1 (5 bases). V dropped 5 bases and J dropped 8 bases, with 12 bases sitting between them. Germline V gives CDR1 MNHEY, CDR2 SVGAGI. CDR3 length: 12 amino acids. The CDR3 DNA sequence: TGTGCCAGCAGTCTCGTTTCAGGGGAAGCTTTCTTT. This translates into CASSLVSGEAFF.

The chain carries TRBV5-4 and TRBJ2-5; D is possibly TRBD2 (6 bases). V lost 5 bases and J lost 5, with 19 bases in between. Germline V gene sequence: CDR1 SGHNT, CDR2 YYREEE (reference sequence). CDR3 size: 15 residues. The CDR3 nucleotides are TGTGCCAGCAGGAGAAGGGGAGGTTCGGGGGAGACCCAGTACTTC. It yields the protein CASRRRGGSGETQYF.

J is TRBJ1-2 and V is TRBV10-3; 11 bases agree with TRBD1. The CDR3 totals 17 residues. Germline V gene data show CDR1 as ENHRY and CDR2 as SYGVKD. The V segment lost 4 bases and the J segment 0 bases; nucleotides outside the gene matches: 7. The CDR3 region has the DNA TGTGCCATCAGTGCTCGGACAGGGGGCGCGTCTAACTATGGCTACACCTTC. Translation gives CAISARTGGASNYGYTF.

J is TRBJ1-6 and V is TRBV6-4, with TRBD1 identical over 10 bases. V gave up 3 bases and J gave up 5 bases; unmatched junction bases: 1. CDR3 size: 15 residues. Per germline, CDR1 MRHNA and CDR2 SNTAGT. The CDR3 coding sequence is TGTGCCAGCAGTGAAGGGACAGGGGATAATTCACCCCTCCACTTT. Its protein is CASSEGTGDNSPLHF.

The chain is built from TRBV12-5 and TRBJ1-4; D is uncertain. CDR3 size: 14 residues. V dropped 7 bases and J dropped 8 bases, with 17 bases sitting between them. Looked up from germline, CDR1 is LGHNT and CDR2 is FRNRAP. The CDR3 coding sequence is TGTGCTAGTGCCCTGGGAGGATTCGAGGAAAAACTGTTTTTT. It codes for CASALGGFEEKLFF.